This is a list of T cell receptor beta chains from one sample in a study of T cells in Graves' hyperthyroidism and ophthalmopathy. TCRdb re-analysed the multiplex PCR reads in MiXCR, keeping a single row per CDR3 protein. This table holds about 380,000 distinct CDR3 sequences, roughly 20% found once. The material sequenced was blood. The receptors were sampled from a man between 18 and 35 years old with Graves' ophthalmopathy. The CDR3 runs from the conserved cysteine through the conserved F or W. Fields, in order: CDR3 DNA, CDR3 protein, V gene, clone size, D gene, J gene. D genes are given only for firm matches. Where a row states a size, it is once, few, many or the class of an expanded clone; other rows omit it.

CDR3nt: TGTGCCAGCAGCCCACGCTGGGGAACGGGGGGCTACACCTTC; CDR3aa: CASSPRWGTGGYTF; v_gene: TRBV7-2; abundance: NA; d_gene: NA; j_gene: TRBJ1-2
CDR3nt: TGTGCCAGCAGTTCCGCTATCTACGAGCAGTACTTC; CDR3aa: CASSSAIYEQYF; v_gene: TRBV6-1; abundance: few; d_gene: NA; j_gene: TRBJ2-7
CDR3nt: TGTGCCAGCAGCTTTGGACAGGCCTACGAGCAGTACTTC; CDR3aa: CASSFGQAYEQYF; v_gene: TRBV13; abundance: many; d_gene: TRBD1; j_gene: TRBJ2-7
CDR3nt: TGCGCCAGCAGCAAGGCCCAATCGCCGGAGACCCAGTACTTC; CDR3aa: CASSKAQSPETQYF; v_gene: TRBV5-1; abundance: few; d_gene: NA; j_gene: TRBJ2-5
CDR3nt: TGCGCCAGCAGCCCGGACGGGGGGAACACTGAAGCTTTCTTT; CDR3aa: CASSPDGGNTEAFF; v_gene: TRBV5-1; abundance: many; d_gene: NA; j_gene: TRBJ1-1
CDR3nt: TGCAGTGCTAGAGATGGAGGCGAGGCAGGGAGGTATGGCTACACCTTC; CDR3aa: CSARDGGEAGRYGYTF; v_gene: TRBV20-1; abundance: many; d_gene: NA; j_gene: TRBJ1-2
CDR3nt: TGTGCCAGCAGTTACCCGATTCCCTTAGCGGGGGGGCTCGTCACCGGGGAGCTGTTTTTT; CDR3aa: CASSYPIPLAGGLVTGELFF; v_gene: TRBV6-5; abundance: NA; d_gene: TRBD2; j_gene: TRBJ2-2
CDR3nt: TGTGCCAGCAGCTTAGCGGAGACCCAGTACTTC; CDR3aa: CASSLAETQYF; v_gene: TRBV5-1; abundance: many; d_gene: NA; j_gene: TRBJ2-5
CDR3nt: TGTGCCAGCAGTCCTACAGGGGGCGCGCAGTATTTT; CDR3aa: CASSPTGGAQYF; v_gene: TRBV2; abundance: NA; d_gene: TRBD1; j_gene: TRBJ2-3
CDR3nt: TGTGCCAGCAGCTTAACGGGGGGGACTACTGAAGCTTTCTTT; CDR3aa: CASSLTGGTTEAFF; v_gene: TRBV7-3; abundance: many; d_gene: NA; j_gene: TRBJ1-1
CDR3nt: TGTGCCAGCAGCCAAGACCCGGGACTAGTTAACGAGCAGTACTTC; CDR3aa: CASSQDPGLVNEQYF; v_gene: TRBV3-1; abundance: few; d_gene: TRBD2; j_gene: TRBJ2-7
CDR3nt: TGTGCCAGCAGCCCCCTTGGAGGGCGAAACACCGGGGAGCTGTTTTTT; CDR3aa: CASSPLGGRNTGELFF; v_gene: TRBV7-2; abundance: few; d_gene: NA; j_gene: TRBJ2-2
CDR3nt: TGTGCCAGCAGTGAAGGCAGGACAGATGAATTTAACTATGGCTACACCTTC; CDR3aa: CASSEGRTDEFNYGYTF; v_gene: TRBV6-1; abundance: few; d_gene: NA; j_gene: TRBJ1-2
CDR3nt: TGTGCCAGCAGTTACGGGACAGACTATGGCTACACCTTC; CDR3aa: CASSYGTDYGYTF; v_gene: TRBV6-5; abundance: many; d_gene: TRBD1; j_gene: TRBJ1-2
CDR3nt: TGTGCCAGCACGGGCAGGGCCTACAATGAGCAGTTCTTC; CDR3aa: CASTGRAYNEQFF; v_gene: TRBV2; abundance: NA; d_gene: NA; j_gene: TRBJ2-1
CDR3nt: TGTGCCAGCAGCTGGACAGTCTACGAGCAGTACTTC; CDR3aa: CASSWTVYEQYF; v_gene: TRBV7-9; abundance: many; d_gene: NA; j_gene: TRBJ2-7
CDR3nt: TGTGCCAGCAGCGTCCGAGCGGGGGAATACAATGAGCAGTTCTTC; CDR3aa: CASSVRAGEYNEQFF; v_gene: TRBV9; abundance: many; d_gene: TRBD2; j_gene: TRBJ2-1
CDR3nt: TGTGCCAGCAGCGCCCACCGGGACAGGGGGCGGTCTGAAGCTTTCTTT; CDR3aa: CASSAHRDRGRSEAFF; v_gene: TRBV2; abundance: NA; d_gene: TRBD1; j_gene: TRBJ1-1
CDR3nt: TGTGCCAGCAGCCCCGGGGGGGGGAGCTCCTACGAGCAGTACTTC; CDR3aa: CASSPGGGSSYEQYF; v_gene: TRBV7-9; abundance: many; d_gene: TRBD2; j_gene: TRBJ2-7
CDR3nt: TGTGCCAGCAGTGGACTAGCGGGGGGAACAGAGACCCAGTACTTC; CDR3aa: CASSGLAGGTETQYF; v_gene: TRBV2; abundance: few; d_gene: TRBD2; j_gene: TRBJ2-5
CDR3nt: TGTGCCAGCAGTCGCGCCGGGTACGAGCAGTACTTC; CDR3aa: CASSRAGYEQYF; v_gene: TRBV12-3/TRBV12-4; abundance: few; d_gene: NA; j_gene: TRBJ2-7
CDR3nt: TGTGCCAGCAGCCCAACTAGAACCCAAGAGACCCAGTACTTC; CDR3aa: CASSPTRTQETQYF; v_gene: TRBV11-2; abundance: few; d_gene: NA; j_gene: TRBJ2-5
CDR3nt: TGCAGTGCTAGGGGGGTGGAAGAAAAACTGTTTTTT; CDR3aa: CSARGVEEKLFF; v_gene: TRBV20-1; abundance: NA; d_gene: NA; j_gene: TRBJ1-4
CDR3nt: TGTGCCAGTAGTACTGGGGGGGCGCGAGGCCAGCCCCAGCATTTT; CDR3aa: CASSTGGARGQPQHF; v_gene: TRBV19; abundance: few; d_gene: NA; j_gene: TRBJ1-5
CDR3nt: TGTGCCAGCAGCAGGGGTCCGGGGGAAGAGACCCAGTACTTC; CDR3aa: CASSRGPGEETQYF; v_gene: TRBV7-3; abundance: many; d_gene: NA; j_gene: TRBJ2-5
CDR3nt: TGTGCCAGCAGTGAATATGGACAGGGCAATCAGCCCCAGCATTTT; CDR3aa: CASSEYGQGNQPQHF; v_gene: TRBV2; abundance: many; d_gene: TRBD1; j_gene: TRBJ1-5
CDR3nt: TGTGCCAGCTCACCAGACAGTACGAATTCACCCCTCCACTTT; CDR3aa: CASSPDSTNSPLHF; v_gene: TRBV18; abundance: many; d_gene: NA; j_gene: TRBJ1-6
CDR3nt: TGCAGTGCTAGAACATACAGGGGGAACAATTCACCCCTCCACTTT; CDR3aa: CSARTYRGNNSPLHF; v_gene: TRBV20-1; abundance: NA; d_gene: TRBD1; j_gene: TRBJ1-6
CDR3nt: TGTGCCAGCAGCTTAGGGCAGCGGCCTCCCACAGATACGCAGTATTTT; CDR3aa: CASSLGQRPPTDTQYF; v_gene: TRBV7-8; abundance: NA; d_gene: NA; j_gene: TRBJ2-3
CDR3nt: TGCAGCGTTGGAAGGACGTCATCCTACGAGCAGTACTTC; CDR3aa: CSVGRTSSYEQYF; v_gene: TRBV29-1; abundance: NA; d_gene: NA; j_gene: TRBJ2-7
CDR3nt: TGTGCCAGCAGCTTGGGACAGAGATCCACTGAAGCTTTCTTT; CDR3aa: CASSLGQRSTEAFF; v_gene: TRBV7-9; abundance: once; d_gene: TRBD1; j_gene: TRBJ1-1
CDR3nt: TGCGCCAGCACGGAAGGACTGCTGACAGGGCCGAACACTGAAGCTTTCTTT; CDR3aa: CASTEGLLTGPNTEAFF; v_gene: TRBV5-1; abundance: many; d_gene: TRBD1; j_gene: TRBJ1-1
CDR3nt: TGTGCCAGCAGTGCGATCGCGTCGAACACCGGGGAGCTGTTTTTT; CDR3aa: CASSAIASNTGELFF; v_gene: TRBV2; abundance: NA; d_gene: NA; j_gene: TRBJ2-2
CDR3nt: TGTGCCAGCAGCCAAGAAAAGGGGTGGCGAGCTTTCTTT; CDR3aa: CASSQEKGWRAFF; v_gene: TRBV3-1; abundance: many; d_gene: NA; j_gene: TRBJ1-1
CDR3nt: TGCGCCAGCAACCAGGGACAGGGGCGGGAGACCCAGTACTTC; CDR3aa: CASNQGQGRETQYF; v_gene: TRBV5-1; abundance: many; d_gene: TRBD1; j_gene: TRBJ2-5
CDR3nt: TGCAGTGCTCTTCAAATCCGACAGGGCACAGATACGCAGTATTTT; CDR3aa: CSALQIRQGTDTQYF; v_gene: TRBV20-1; abundance: many; d_gene: NA; j_gene: TRBJ2-3
CDR3nt: TGTGCCAGCAGCCCCCCTAGGGAGAACACTGAAGCTTTCTTT; CDR3aa: CASSPPRENTEAFF; v_gene: TRBV7-9; abundance: many; d_gene: NA; j_gene: TRBJ1-1
CDR3nt: TGTGCCAGCAGTTTAAATAACCCGGATACGCAGTATTTT; CDR3aa: CASSLNNPDTQYF; v_gene: TRBV12-3/TRBV12-4; abundance: many; d_gene: NA; j_gene: TRBJ2-3
CDR3nt: TGCGCCAGCAGCCAAGAGTTTTACCGGACAGGGTTCTATGGCTACACCTTC; CDR3aa: CASSQEFYRTGFYGYTF; v_gene: TRBV4-1; abundance: few; d_gene: TRBD1; j_gene: TRBJ1-2
CDR3nt: TGTGCCAGCAGCGTAAAAATCCGGTTCTACCTCTCTGGAAACACCATATATTTT; CDR3aa: CASSVKIRFYLSGNTIYF; v_gene: TRBV9; abundance: NA; d_gene: NA; j_gene: TRBJ1-3
CDR3nt: TGTGCCAGCAGTGGAACTAGCGGGGGCTCCGGGGAGCTGTTTTTT; CDR3aa: CASSGTSGGSGELFF; v_gene: TRBV2; abundance: few; d_gene: TRBD2; j_gene: TRBJ2-2
CDR3nt: TGCGCCAGCAGCTTGGATAGCACAGGTACCCTTGTCCGTGGCTACACCTTC; CDR3aa: CASSLDSTGTLVRGYTF; v_gene: TRBV5-1; abundance: many; d_gene: NA; j_gene: TRBJ1-2
CDR3nt: TGTGCCAGCAGCCAAGGCCAGGGGGGGTACCTCTACGAGCAGTACTTC; CDR3aa: CASSQGQGGYLYEQYF; v_gene: TRBV3-1; abundance: NA; d_gene: NA; j_gene: TRBJ2-7
CDR3nt: TGCGCCAGCGGCTCCACAGGGGCAGGGGGCGAGCAGTACTTC; CDR3aa: CASGSTGAGGEQYF; v_gene: TRBV5-1; abundance: NA; d_gene: TRBD1; j_gene: TRBJ2-7
CDR3nt: TGTGCCAGCAGCTTGGGGGGAAGTTTCACAGATACGCAGTATTTT; CDR3aa: CASSLGGSFTDTQYF; v_gene: TRBV5-8; abundance: few; d_gene: NA; j_gene: TRBJ2-3
CDR3nt: TGTGCCAGCAGCCCCAGTTCCAGGGAAAAACTGTTTTTT; CDR3aa: CASSPSSREKLFF; v_gene: TRBV3-1; abundance: NA; d_gene: NA; j_gene: TRBJ1-4
CDR3nt: TGTGCCAGCAGCTTGGCGACTGCAACTAATGAAAAACTGTTTTTT; CDR3aa: CASSLATATNEKLFF; v_gene: TRBV5-6; abundance: many; d_gene: NA; j_gene: TRBJ1-4
CDR3nt: TGTGCCAGCAGAGACAGGGGGAAGGATGGCTACACCTTC; CDR3aa: CASRDRGKDGYTF; v_gene: TRBV2; abundance: NA; d_gene: TRBD1; j_gene: TRBJ1-2
CDR3nt: TGTGCCAGCAGCTTTCGCGCGGGGGTGTTCACCGGGGAGCTGTTTTTT; CDR3aa: CASSFRAGVFTGELFF; v_gene: TRBV11-2; abundance: few; d_gene: TRBD2; j_gene: TRBJ2-2
CDR3nt: TGTGCCAGCTCACAACTAGCGGGGGAGGAGCAGTACTTC; CDR3aa: CASSQLAGEEQYF; v_gene: TRBV18; abundance: many; d_gene: TRBD2; j_gene: TRBJ2-7
CDR3nt: TGTGCCAGCAGCCCTCTAGCTAGCGGGAGCACAGATACGCAGTATTTT; CDR3aa: CASSPLASGSTDTQYF; v_gene: TRBV12-3/TRBV12-4; abundance: NA; d_gene: TRBD2; j_gene: TRBJ2-3
CDR3nt: TGTGCCAGTCTCAAGGGACAGGGAATGAGAGATGGCTACACCTTC; CDR3aa: CASLKGQGMRDGYTF; v_gene: TRBV19; abundance: NA; d_gene: TRBD1; j_gene: TRBJ1-2
CDR3nt: TGTGCCAGCAGCCGACTACCCGGTGTCAATCAGCCCCAGCATTTT; CDR3aa: CASSRLPGVNQPQHF; v_gene: TRBV16; abundance: few; d_gene: NA; j_gene: TRBJ1-5
CDR3nt: TGTGCCACCAGCAGAGACAGGGACCTCACAACTGAAGCTTTCTTT; CDR3aa: CATSRDRDLTTEAFF; v_gene: TRBV15; abundance: many; d_gene: NA; j_gene: TRBJ1-1
CDR3nt: TGTGCCAGCAGTTTTATCGCCAGCCAAGAGACCCAGTACTTC; CDR3aa: CASSFIASQETQYF; v_gene: TRBV28; abundance: many; d_gene: NA; j_gene: TRBJ2-5
CDR3nt: TGTGCCAGCTCACCACGGGTGGACAGCTACGAGCAGTACTTC; CDR3aa: CASSPRVDSYEQYF; v_gene: TRBV18; abundance: many; d_gene: NA; j_gene: TRBJ2-7
CDR3nt: TGTGCCAGTAGTATCCAGGGCGGCGGTCAGCCCCAGCATTTT; CDR3aa: CASSIQGGGQPQHF; v_gene: TRBV19; abundance: NA; d_gene: NA; j_gene: TRBJ1-5
CDR3nt: TGTGCCAGCAGTGAAGGGAGGACTCACACTGAAGCTTTCTTT; CDR3aa: CASSEGRTHTEAFF; v_gene: TRBV2; abundance: many; d_gene: NA; j_gene: TRBJ1-1
CDR3nt: TGTGCCAGCAGCCATCAAAGAGACAGTTCCTACGAGCAGTACTTC; CDR3aa: CASSHQRDSSYEQYF; v_gene: TRBV3-1; abundance: many; d_gene: NA; j_gene: TRBJ2-7
CDR3nt: TGTGCCAGCAGCTTAAGTCCACGGGGGGGCACAGATACGCAGTATTTT; CDR3aa: CASSLSPRGGTDTQYF; v_gene: TRBV7-3; abundance: NA; d_gene: TRBD2; j_gene: TRBJ2-3